This passage covers 10 T cell receptor beta chains from one sample sequenced in a study of tumor and adjacent non-tumor tissue in lung cancer. A modified ARM-PCR protocol with three rounds of nested PCR amplified TCRbeta. TCRdb recomputed calls from the multiplex PCR reads with MiXCR, one row per CDR3 protein. Among 95,000 to 150,000 distinct CDR3 sequences listed, 60% to 70% were seen once. RNA was extracted from bulk tissue without any cell sorting. Sequencing was carried out using lung tumor tissue. These TCRs come from a man aged 30 to 39 with non-small cell lung cancer.

This clonotype was observed a few times. A single base separates this from a much larger clone, so it may be a read error. The chain recombines TRBV6-1 with TRBJ1-5; possibly TRBD1 for D (6 bases). The ends were cut back, 4 bases at V and 2 bases at J, with 18 bases in the middle. Germline loops: CDR1 MNHNS, CDR2 SASEGT. This CDR3 is built from 17 residues. DNA for the CDR3: TGTGCCAGCAGTGGACGTCTTGGGGGGCCGGGCAATCAGCCCCAGCATTTT. Translating gives CASSGRLGGPGNQPQHF.

This clonotype has a count of ten or more. The rearrangement joins TRBV7-8 to TRBJ2-7; possibly TRBD1 for D (6 bases). Germline V gives CDR1 SGHVS, CDR2 FQNEAQ. The CDR3 spans 17 residues. Trimming removed 0 bases at V and 4 bases at J, with 19 bases between. CDR3: CASSLATGSQLNYEQYF. The CDR3 nucleotides read TGTGCCAGCAGCTTAGCAACAGGGTCCCAACTGAATTACGAGCAGTACTTC.

To note about this clonotype: One junction end disagrees with the germline gene, perhaps due to a read error. The chain uses TRBV11-2 and TRBJ1-5, with a tentative D call TRBD1 (5 bases). This CDR3 is 14 amino acids long. CDR1 and CDR2 (germline): SGHAT, FQNNGV. The CDR3 nucleotides are TGTGTCAGCAGCAACAACAGGACTGATCAGCCCCAGCATTTT. Translating gives CVSSNNRTDQPQHF.

This clonotype was counted ten times or more. The chain employs TRBV11-2 and TRBJ1-3; D not certain. The V gene lost 0 bases and the J gene lost 4 bases, with 7 bases spanning the gap. The CDR3 length is 14 residues. Germline V gene lookup returns CDR1 SGHAT and CDR2 FQNNGV. Written as DNA, the CDR3 is TGTGCCAGCAGCTTAGATCGAACGGGAAACACCATATATTTT. Amino acids: CASSLDRTGNTIYF.

This clonotype was detected ten times or more. The J gene is TRBJ1-4, the V gene TRBV20-1, with D hard to call. V was pared by 3 bases and J by 4 bases, with 9 bases between. Germline CDR1 reads DFQATT; CDR2 reads SNEGSKA (reference sequence). The CDR3 length is 13 residues. CDR3 region: CSASKIDNEKLFF. CDR3 bases: TGCAGTGCTAGTAAGATTGATAATGAAAAACTGTTTTTT.

About this clonotype itself: An end of the junction does not agree with germline; a read error may underlie this. This chain links TRBV6-2 or TRBV6-3 with TRBJ2-5; possibly TRBD2 for D (5 bases). CDR1 is MNHEY and CDR2 is SVGEGT in the germline V gene. The CDR3 runs to 15 residues. DNA of the CDR3: TGTGTCAGCACCACCCCTGAGGGTATGGATGAGACCCAGTACTTC. This encodes CVSTTPEGMDETQYF.

This clonotype was counted between two and nine times. The V gene is TRBV11-2, the J gene TRBJ2-5; TRBD2 is a possible D gene (7 bases). Trimming left V 5 bases short and J 2 bases short, with 15 bases between. CDR3 length: 15 amino acids. Germline CDR1 and CDR2: SGHAT and FQNNGV. The CDR3 is CASSRMGGAQETQYF. CDR3 sequence (DNA): TGTGCCAGCAGCCGTATGGGGGGGGCACAAGAGACCCAGTACTTC.

Concerning this clonotype: One junction end does not reproduce the germline sequence, and a read error may be involved. The rearrangement uses TRBV4-3 and TRBJ1-5, with no clear D. Germline V gene lookup returns CDR1 LGHNA and CDR2 YSLEER. The CDR3 runs 15 residues. DNA of the CDR3: TGCGTCAGCAGCCAAGCGCCAAGTAGCAATCAGCCCCAGCATTTT. Translated, it gives CVSSQAPSSNQPQHF.

In its sample, this clonotype was seen many times. V usage is TRBV7-8 and J usage is TRBJ2-7, with D unresolved. This CDR3 is 12 amino acids long. The V end was cut by 1 base, the J end by 6 bases, with 7 bases between. The germline gives CDR1 SGHVS, CDR2 FQNEAQ. The CDR3 nucleotides are TGTGCCAGCAGCTTAGGGGTATCCGAGCAGTACTTC. Residues: CASSLGVSEQYF.

Worth noting for this clonotype: This could be a read error, since a much larger clone is one nucleotide away. The rearrangement uses TRBV6-5 and TRBJ2-7, with 9 bases identical to TRBD1. Germline lookup yields CDR1 MNHEY and CDR2 SVGAGI. The CDR3 covers 13 residues. The CDR3 reads CATRGQGRYDQYF. The CDR3 DNA reads TGTGCCACCCGAGGACAGGGGAGGTACGATCAGTACTTC.